The source of this T cell receptor beta chain is a study of regulatory T cells in long-lasting Graves disease. Study as a whole: Graves' cases, newly diagnosed, had used antithyroid drugs under 3 months.

Study-level findings and limits: Persistent Graves' patients possessed reduced TCR diversity relative to recently diagnosed ones.

Time point in this sample: newly diagnosed GD, antithyroid drugs for less than 3 months. Construction of the TCR library relied on RNA isolated from PBMCs. Trimming removed 3 bases from V and 5 bases from J, with 7 bases in between. Germline-derived CDR1 and CDR2 are PRHDT and FYEKMQ (reference sequence). The CDR3 totals 12 residues. Arm-PCR of CDR3 regions and iRepertoire HTBI primers were the basis on which TCR beta libraries were built. One entry per CDR3 protein, called by TCRdb with MiXCR from the multiplex PCR reads. The sample has about 620,000 distinct CDR3 sequences, around 17% seen once. In its sample, this clonotype was seen many times. Its cognate antigen is unknown. These data were likewise used in another study, on T cells in Graves' hyperthyroidism and ophthalmopathy. As reported in that work: Peripheral blood also featured most of the thyroid clonotypes expanded above 0.001.

The source was peripheral blood mononuclear cells (PBMCs), collected at new diagnosis, from a patient treated with antithyroid drugs. V and J are TRBV13 and TRBJ1-1; D is unclear. The receptor comes from a young woman with Graves disease. The CDR3 bases are TGTGCCAGCAGCTTGGAAAGGACTGAAGCTTTCTTT. Translating it yields CASSLERTEAFF.